This TCR beta chain was documented in a study of beta chain features in type 1 diabetes. Study-level points and caveats: TCRB CDR3 length was moderately but significantly reduced in all four CD4+ subsets of Type 1 diabetes patients. Lower insertion and higher deletion counts appeared at VDJ junctions in type 1 diabetes patients.

Germline-derived CDR1 and CDR2 are SNHLY and FYNNEI. The CDR3 consists of 15 residues. The J segment lost 2 bases and the V segment lost 3 bases, leaving 4 bases of the junction unmatched. TCRB transcripts that were expressed got sequenced, as all of the isolated RNA had been reverse transcribed. For naive, central memory and regulatory T cell samples, reads averaged around 3.8 million. TCRdb's copy holds only in-frame clones and misses some; the assay was immunoSEQ multiplex PCR. The sample includes 140,000 or so clones, roughly a tenth seen only once; the top ten take around 1.4%. It was via CD45RO/CCR7/CD25/CD127/CD95/CD27 that CD4+ naive, central memory, regulatory and stem cell-like memory cells were sorted. In regard to this clone: Antigen: not known.

Material: naive CD4+ T cells from blood. The TCR comes from a man between 18 and 35 years old in good health. The V call is TRBV2, the J call TRBJ1-2; 9 bases match TRBD1. CDR3 protein: CASSDIGTGNYGYTF. The CDR3 nucleotides are TGTGCCAGCAGTGATATTGGGACAGGGAACTATGGCTACACCTTC.